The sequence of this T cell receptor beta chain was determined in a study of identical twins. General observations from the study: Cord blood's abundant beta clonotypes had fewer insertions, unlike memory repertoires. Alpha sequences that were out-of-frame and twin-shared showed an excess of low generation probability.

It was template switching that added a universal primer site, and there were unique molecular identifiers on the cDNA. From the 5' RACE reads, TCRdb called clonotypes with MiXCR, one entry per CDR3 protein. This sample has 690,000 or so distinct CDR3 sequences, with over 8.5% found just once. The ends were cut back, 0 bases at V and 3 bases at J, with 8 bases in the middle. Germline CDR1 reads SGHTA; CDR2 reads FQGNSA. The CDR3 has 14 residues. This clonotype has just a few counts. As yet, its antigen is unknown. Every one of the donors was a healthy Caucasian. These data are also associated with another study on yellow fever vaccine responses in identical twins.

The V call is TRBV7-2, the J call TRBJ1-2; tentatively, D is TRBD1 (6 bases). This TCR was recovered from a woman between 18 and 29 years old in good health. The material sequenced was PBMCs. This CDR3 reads CASSLAWTDYGYTF. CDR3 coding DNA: TGTGCCAGCAGCTTAGCGTGGACAGACTATGGCTACACCTTC.